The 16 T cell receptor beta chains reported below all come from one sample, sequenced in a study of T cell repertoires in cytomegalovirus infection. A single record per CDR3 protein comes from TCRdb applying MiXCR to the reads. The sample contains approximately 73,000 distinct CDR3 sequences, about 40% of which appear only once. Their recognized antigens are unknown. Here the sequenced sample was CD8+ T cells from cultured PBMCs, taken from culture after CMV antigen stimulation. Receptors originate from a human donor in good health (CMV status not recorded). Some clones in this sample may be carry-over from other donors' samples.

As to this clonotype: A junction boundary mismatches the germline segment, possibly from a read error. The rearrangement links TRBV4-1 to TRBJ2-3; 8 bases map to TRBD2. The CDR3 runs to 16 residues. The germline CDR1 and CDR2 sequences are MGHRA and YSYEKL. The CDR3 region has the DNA TGTGCCAGCAGCGAAGTCGGGGGGGCAGGCACAGATACGCAGTATTTT. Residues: CASSEVGGAGTDTQYF.

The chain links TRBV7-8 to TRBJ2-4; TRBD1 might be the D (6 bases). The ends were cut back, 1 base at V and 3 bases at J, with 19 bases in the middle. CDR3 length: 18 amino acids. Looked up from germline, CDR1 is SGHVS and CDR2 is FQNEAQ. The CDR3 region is CASSLEAIAGVVKNIQYF. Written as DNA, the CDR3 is TGTGCCAGCAGCTTAGAGGCTATTGCAGGGGTCGTCAAAAACATTCAGTACTTC.

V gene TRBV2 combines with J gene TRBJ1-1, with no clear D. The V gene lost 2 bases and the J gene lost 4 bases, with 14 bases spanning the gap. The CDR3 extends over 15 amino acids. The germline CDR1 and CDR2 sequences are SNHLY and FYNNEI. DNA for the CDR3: TGTGCCAGCAGTGAAATCGGGAATGAAGGCACTGAAGCTTTCTTT. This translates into CASSEIGNEGTEAFF.

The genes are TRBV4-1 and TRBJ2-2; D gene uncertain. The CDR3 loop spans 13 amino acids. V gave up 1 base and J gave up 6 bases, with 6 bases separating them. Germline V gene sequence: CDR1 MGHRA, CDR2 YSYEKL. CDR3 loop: CASSQVESGELFF. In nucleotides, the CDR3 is TGCGCCAGCAGCCAAGTTGAGTCCGGGGAGCTGTTTTTT.

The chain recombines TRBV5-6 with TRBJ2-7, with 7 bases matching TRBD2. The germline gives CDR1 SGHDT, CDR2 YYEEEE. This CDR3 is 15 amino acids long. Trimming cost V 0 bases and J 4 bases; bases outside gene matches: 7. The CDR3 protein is CASSLAPGREYEQYF. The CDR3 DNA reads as TGTGCCAGCAGCTTGGCCCCGGGGAGGGAATACGAGCAGTACTTC.

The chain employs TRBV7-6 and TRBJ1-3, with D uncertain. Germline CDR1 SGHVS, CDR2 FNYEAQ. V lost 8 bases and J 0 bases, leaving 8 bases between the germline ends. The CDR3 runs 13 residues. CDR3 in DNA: TGTGCCAGCTCCAGCCGCTCTGGAAACACCATATATTTT. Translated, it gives CASSSRSGNTIYF.

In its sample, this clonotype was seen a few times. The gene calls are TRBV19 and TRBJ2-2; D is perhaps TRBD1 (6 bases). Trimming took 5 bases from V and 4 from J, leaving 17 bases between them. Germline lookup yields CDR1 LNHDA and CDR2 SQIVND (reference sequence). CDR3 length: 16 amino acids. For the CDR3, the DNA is TGTGCCAGTAGTGATGTAAACAGGGCCGGCACCGGGGAGCTGTTTTTT. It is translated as CASSDVNRAGTGELFF.

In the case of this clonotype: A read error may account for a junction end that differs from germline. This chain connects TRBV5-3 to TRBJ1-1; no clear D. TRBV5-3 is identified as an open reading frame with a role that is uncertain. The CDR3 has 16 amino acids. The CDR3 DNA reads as TGTGCCAGCAGCTTGACTCTAACACAGTTGAACACTGAAGCTTTCTTT. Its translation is CASSLTLTQLNTEAFF.

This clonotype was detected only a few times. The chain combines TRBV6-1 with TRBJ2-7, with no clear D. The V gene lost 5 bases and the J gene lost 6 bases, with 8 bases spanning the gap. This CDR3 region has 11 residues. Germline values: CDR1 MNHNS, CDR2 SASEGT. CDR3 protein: CASSSGREQYF. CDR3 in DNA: TGTGCCAGCAGTTCGGGTCGCGAGCAGTACTTC.

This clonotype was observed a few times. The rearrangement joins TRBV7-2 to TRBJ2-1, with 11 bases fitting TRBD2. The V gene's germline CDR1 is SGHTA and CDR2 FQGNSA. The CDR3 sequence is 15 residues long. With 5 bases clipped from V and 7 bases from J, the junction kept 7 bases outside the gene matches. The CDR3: CASSHLLAGENEQFF. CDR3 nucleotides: TGTGCCAGCAGCCATCTACTAGCGGGGGAGAATGAGCAGTTCTTC.

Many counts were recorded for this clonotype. The CDR3 nucleotides read TGTGCCAGCAGCTTAGCGCGCCTAGCGGCTACCTCCTACAATGAGCAGTTCTTC. This translates into CASSLARLAATSYNEQFF. The chain uses TRBV7-8 and TRBJ2-1; 7 nucleotides align to TRBD2. This CDR3 spans 18 amino acids. The germline gives CDR1 SGHVS, CDR2 FQNEAQ. J gave up 0 bases and V 0 bases, and 8 bases lay outside the gene matches.

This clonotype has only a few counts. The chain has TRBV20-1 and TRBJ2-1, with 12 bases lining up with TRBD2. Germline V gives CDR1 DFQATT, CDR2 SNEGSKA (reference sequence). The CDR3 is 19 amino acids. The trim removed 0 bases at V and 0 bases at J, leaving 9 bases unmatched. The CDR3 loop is CSARDGGLAGGRSYNEQFF. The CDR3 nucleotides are TGCAGTGCTAGAGATGGAGGGCTAGCGGGGGGGCGCTCCTACAATGAGCAGTTCTTC.

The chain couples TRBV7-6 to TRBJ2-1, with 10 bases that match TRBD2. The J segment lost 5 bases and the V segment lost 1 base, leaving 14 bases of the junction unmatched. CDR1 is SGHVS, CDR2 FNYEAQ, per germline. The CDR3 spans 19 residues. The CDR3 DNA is TGTGCCAGCAGCTTAGTCCCAGCGGGGGGGCCGCCCTACGACAATGAGCAGTTCTTC. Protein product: CASSLVPAGGPPYDNEQFF.

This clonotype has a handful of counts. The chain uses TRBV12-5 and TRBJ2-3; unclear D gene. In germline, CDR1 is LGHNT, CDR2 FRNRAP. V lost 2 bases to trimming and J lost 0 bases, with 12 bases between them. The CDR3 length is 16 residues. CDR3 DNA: TGTGCTAGTGGTTTGACAGTCTCAAGTAGCACAGATACGCAGTATTTT. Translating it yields CASGLTVSSSTDTQYF.

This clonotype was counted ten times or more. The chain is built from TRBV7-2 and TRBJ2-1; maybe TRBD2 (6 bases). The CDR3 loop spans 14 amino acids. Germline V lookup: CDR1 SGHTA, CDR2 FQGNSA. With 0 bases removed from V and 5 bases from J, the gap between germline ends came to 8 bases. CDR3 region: CASSLAGGNNEQFF. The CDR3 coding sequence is TGTGCCAGCAGCTTAGCGGGCGGGAACAATGAGCAGTTCTTC.

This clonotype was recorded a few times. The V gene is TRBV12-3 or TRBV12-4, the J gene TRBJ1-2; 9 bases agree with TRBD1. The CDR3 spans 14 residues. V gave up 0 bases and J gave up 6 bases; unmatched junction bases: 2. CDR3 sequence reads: CASSLAGQGDGYTF. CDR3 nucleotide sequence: TGTGCCAGCAGTTTAGCGGGACAGGGCGATGGCTACACCTTC.